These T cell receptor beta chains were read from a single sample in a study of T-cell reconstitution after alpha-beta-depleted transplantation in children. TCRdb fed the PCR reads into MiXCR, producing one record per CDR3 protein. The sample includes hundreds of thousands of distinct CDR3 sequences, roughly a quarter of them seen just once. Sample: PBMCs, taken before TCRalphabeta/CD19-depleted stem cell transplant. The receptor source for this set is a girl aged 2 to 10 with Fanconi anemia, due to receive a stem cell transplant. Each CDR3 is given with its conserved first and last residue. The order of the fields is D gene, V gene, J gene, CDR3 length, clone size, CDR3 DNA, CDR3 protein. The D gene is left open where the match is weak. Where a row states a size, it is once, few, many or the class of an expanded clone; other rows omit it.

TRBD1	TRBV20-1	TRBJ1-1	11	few	TGCAGTGAGGACAGGGACACTGAAGCTTTCTTT	CSEDRDTEAFF
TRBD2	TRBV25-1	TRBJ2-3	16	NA	TGTGCCAGCAGTGATTTAGCGGGGGGACCCACAGATACGCAGTATTTT	CASSDLAGGPTDTQYF
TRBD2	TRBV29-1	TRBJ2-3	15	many	TGCAGCGTCGGGACTAGCGGGAGGGGCACAGATACGCAGTATTTT	CSVGTSGRGTDTQYF
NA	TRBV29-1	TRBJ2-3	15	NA	TGCAGCGTCCCCACCGACAGCACTAGCACAGATACGCAGTATTTT	CSVPTDSTSTDTQYF
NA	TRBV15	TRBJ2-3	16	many	TGTGCCACCAGCAGAGATCTCGGCTTGGGCGAGGGAACGCAGTATTTT	CATSRDLGLGEGTQYF
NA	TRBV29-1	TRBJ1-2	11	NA	TGCAGCGTTGGGCAGGGCCATGGCTACACCTTC	CSVGQGHGYTF
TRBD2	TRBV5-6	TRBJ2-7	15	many	TGTGCCAGCAGCTTGAGCCTAGCGGGAGTTGGCGAGCAGTACTTC	CASSLSLAGVGEQYF
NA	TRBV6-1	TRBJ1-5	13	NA	TGTGCCAGCAGTGAAGCGAGGCCCCAGCCCCAGCATTTT	CASSEARPQPQHF
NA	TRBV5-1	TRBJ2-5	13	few	TGCGCCAGCAGCTTGGGACAGAAATGGACCCAGTACTTC	CASSLGQKWTQYF
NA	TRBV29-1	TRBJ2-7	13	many	TGCAGCGTTGAATGGGAGGTATCCTACGAGCAGTACTTC	CSVEWEVSYEQYF
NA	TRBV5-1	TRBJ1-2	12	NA	TGCGCCAGCCGCGACACCCTCTATGGCTACACCTTC	CASRDTLYGYTF
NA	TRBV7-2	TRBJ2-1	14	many	TGTGCCAGCAGCTTACGCAGGGACTTCAATGAGCAGTTCTTC	CASSLRRDFNEQFF
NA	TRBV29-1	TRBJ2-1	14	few	TGCAGCGTTGGGCGGGAATCCTCCTACAATGAGCAGTTCTTC	CSVGRESSYNEQFF
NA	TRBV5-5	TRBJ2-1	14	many	TGTGCCAGCAGCCATCGGGAGAACTACAATGAGCAGTTCTTC	CASSHRENYNEQFF
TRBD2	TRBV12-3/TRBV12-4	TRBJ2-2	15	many	TGTGCCAGCAGTTTAGCGGGAGGGCTCACCGGGGAGCTGTTTTTT	CASSLAGGLTGELFF
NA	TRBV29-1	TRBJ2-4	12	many	TGCAGCGTTGTGGGGGGCTGGGACATTCAGTACTTC	CSVVGGWDIQYF
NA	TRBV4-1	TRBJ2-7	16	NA	TGCGCCAGCAGCCAAGAATGGGCCAACCCCTCCTACGAGCAGTACTTC	CASSQEWANPSYEQYF
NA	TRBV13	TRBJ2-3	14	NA	TGTGCCAGCAGACTGGGACTCAGCACAGATACGCAGTATTTT	CASRLGLSTDTQYF
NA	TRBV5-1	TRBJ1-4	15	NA	TGCGCCAGCAGCACCGGTCATACGACTAATGAAAAACTGTTTTTT	CASSTGHTTNEKLFF
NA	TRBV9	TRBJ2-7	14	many	TGTGCCAGCAGCGTACAGGACGGAGCCTACGAGCAGTACTTC	CASSVQDGAYEQYF
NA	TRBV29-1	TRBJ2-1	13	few	TGCAGCGTTGAAGATTGGACAGTGGGTGAGCAGTTCTTC	CSVEDWTVGEQFF
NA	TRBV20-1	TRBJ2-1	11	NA	TGCAGTGCTAGAGATTTCTATGAGCAGTTCTTC	CSARDFYEQFF
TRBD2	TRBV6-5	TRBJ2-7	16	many	TGTGCCAGCAGAAAAACCGGGACTAGCGGGAAGTACGAGCAGTACTTC	CASRKTGTSGKYEQYF
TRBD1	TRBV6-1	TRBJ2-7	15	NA	TGTGCCAGCAAGCCCATAAGAGGGGGCGGATACGAGCAGTACTTC	CASKPIRGGGYEQYF
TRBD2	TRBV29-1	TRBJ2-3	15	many	TGCAGCCAAACGCCCCCGGGGGGTAGCACAGATACGCAGTATTTT	CSQTPPGGSTDTQYF
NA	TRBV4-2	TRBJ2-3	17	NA	TGTGCCAGCAGCCAATCGGGACTGCCCCACCGCACAGATACGCAGTATTTT	CASSQSGLPHRTDTQYF
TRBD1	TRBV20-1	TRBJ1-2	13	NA	TGCAGTGCCCGGACAGGGATGAACTATGGCTACACCTTC	CSARTGMNYGYTF
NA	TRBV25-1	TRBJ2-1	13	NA	TGTGCCAGCAGTGGTGGGACACTCAATGAGCAGTTCTTC	CASSGGTLNEQFF
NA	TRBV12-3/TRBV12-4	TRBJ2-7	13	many	TGTGCCAGCAGTTTAGTACCCTCCTACGAGCAGTACTTC	CASSLVPSYEQYF
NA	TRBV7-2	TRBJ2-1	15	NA	TGTGCCAGCATCCACCCGGGTTGGAGATACAATGAGCAGTTCTTC	CASIHPGWRYNEQFF
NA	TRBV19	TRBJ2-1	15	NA	TGTGCCAGTAGTATTGTTGGCGTGGACTACAATGAGCAGTTCTTC	CASSIVGVDYNEQFF
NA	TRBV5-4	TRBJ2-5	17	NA	TGTGCCAGCAGGTTTGGGGGAGGGGGAGAAATACAAGAGACCCAGTACTTC	CASRFGGGGEIQETQYF
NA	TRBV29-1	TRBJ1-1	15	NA	TGCAGCGTTGGCTGGCAGGGATGGGAGAACACTGAAGCTTTCTTT	CSVGWQGWENTEAFF
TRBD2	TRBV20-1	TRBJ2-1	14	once	TGCAGTGCTGGGGGACTAGCGAACGACAATGAGCAGTTCTTC	CSAGGLANDNEQFF
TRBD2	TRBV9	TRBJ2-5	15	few	TGTGCCAGCAGCGTAGGGACTAGCGCGGTGGAGACCCAGTACTTC	CASSVGTSAVETQYF
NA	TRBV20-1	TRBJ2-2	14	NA	TGCAGTGCTTTCTTCTCGGCTCGTAGCGGGGAGCTGTTTTTT	CSAFFSARSGELFF
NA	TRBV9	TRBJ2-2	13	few	TGTGCCAGCAGGGGGGCGGGCACCGGGGAGCTGTTTTTT	CASRGAGTGELFF
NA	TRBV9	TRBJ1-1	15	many	TGTGCCAGCAGCATCCATAAGGCTCGGGGGTCTGAAGCTTTCTTT	CASSIHKARGSEAFF
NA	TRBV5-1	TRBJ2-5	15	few	TGCGCCAGCAGCTTGGACCCATCACGAATTGAGACCCAGTACTTC	CASSLDPSRIETQYF
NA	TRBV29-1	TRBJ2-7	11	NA	TGCAGCGTCGCATGGGGGTACGAGCAGTACTTC	CSVAWGYEQYF
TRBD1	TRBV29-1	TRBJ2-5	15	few	TGCAGCGTTGAAGGGACAGGGGAATCTGAGGAGACCCAGTACTTC	CSVEGTGESEETQYF
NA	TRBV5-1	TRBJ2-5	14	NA	TGCGCCAGCAGCTGGGGACATATTAAAGAGACCCAGTACTTC	CASSWGHIKETQYF